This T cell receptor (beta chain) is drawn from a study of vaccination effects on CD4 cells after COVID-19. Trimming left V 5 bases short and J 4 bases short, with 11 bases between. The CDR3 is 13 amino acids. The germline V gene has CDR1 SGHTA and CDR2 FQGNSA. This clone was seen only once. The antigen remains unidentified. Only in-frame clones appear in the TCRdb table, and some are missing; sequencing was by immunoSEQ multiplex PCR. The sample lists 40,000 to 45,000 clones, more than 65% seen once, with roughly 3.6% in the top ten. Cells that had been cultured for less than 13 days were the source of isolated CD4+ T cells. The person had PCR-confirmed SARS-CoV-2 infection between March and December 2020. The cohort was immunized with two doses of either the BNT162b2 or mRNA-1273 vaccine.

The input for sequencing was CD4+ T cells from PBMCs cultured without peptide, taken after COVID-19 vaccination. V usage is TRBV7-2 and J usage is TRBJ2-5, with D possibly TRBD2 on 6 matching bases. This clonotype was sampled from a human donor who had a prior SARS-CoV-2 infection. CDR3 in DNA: TGTGCCAGCAGCGGAGGGGTCGGAGAGACCCAGTACTTC. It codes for CASSGGVGETQYF. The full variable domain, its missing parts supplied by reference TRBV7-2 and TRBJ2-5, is GAGVSQSPSNKVTEKGKDVELRCDPISGHTALYWYRQSLGQGLEFLIYFQGNSAPDKSGLPSDRFSAERTGGSVSTLTIQRTQQEDSAVYLCASSGGVGETQYFGPGTRLLVL.